These T cell receptor beta chains were read from a single sample in a study of technical replicates of blood from several donors. Sequenced by immunoSEQ multiplex PCR; TCRdb stores in-frame clones only, minus some. Of about 73,000 clones listed, roughly 90% were seen once; the top ten hold about 4.7%. The specimen was PBMCs. The source of these receptors is a human donor in good health. Some clones in this sample may be carry-over from other donors' samples. Each CDR3 is given with its conserved first and last residue. The D gene is left open where the match is weak. Some rows have no size entry. The others give once, few or many, or a class for an expanded clone.

j_call d_call clone_size v_call cdr3_nt cdr3_aa
TRBJ2-7 - - TRBV15 TGTGCCACCAGCAGAGAGGGGGCGAGGGAGCAGTACTTC CATSREGAREQYF
TRBJ2-7 TRBD1 - TRBV13 TGTGCCAGCAGCCCGTGGGAACAGGGGTGGTACGAGCAGTACTTC CASSPWEQGWYEQYF
TRBJ2-1 TRBD2 - TRBV2 TGTGCCAGCCGCGGGGAGGGCACCTACAATGAGCAGTTCTTC CASRGEGTYNEQFF
TRBJ2-2 - - TRBV7-2 TGTGCCAGCAGCTTAGGTATTTACATCTCGAACACCGGGGAGCTGTTTTTT CASSLGIYISNTGELFF
TRBJ2-1 - - TRBV30 TGTGCCTGCAACCAAGCTAGCAATGAGCAGTTCTTC CACNQASNEQFF
TRBJ2-7 - - TRBV7-2 TGTGCCAGCAGCTTAGACGGGACCTACGAGCAGTACTTC CASSLDGTYEQYF
TRBJ2-3 TRBD1 - TRBV6-5 TGTGCCAGCAGTCTCAGGACAGGGAAGGATACGCAGTATTTT CASSLRTGKDTQYF
TRBJ1-6 TRBD1 - TRBV18 TGTGCCAGCTCACCACAGGGGGCGAATAATTCACCCCTCCACTTT CASSPQGANNSPLHF
TRBJ2-5 - - TRBV7-6 TGTGCCATACAAAAAATGGAGGTGATCCAAGAGACCCAGTACTTC CAIQKMEVIQETQYF
TRBJ1-1 - - TRBV30 TGTGCCTGGAGGGTCGAGGGCCCTGAAGCTTTCTTT CAWRVEGPEAFF
TRBJ1-2 - once TRBV6-5 TGTGCCAGCGGCTCCGGGGGTGGCTACACCTTC CASGSGGGYTF
TRBJ1-2 - - TRBV18 TGTGCCAGCTCACCAACGGACAGAGTGAATAACTATGGCTACACCTTC CASSPTDRVNNYGYTF
TRBJ2-7 TRBD2 - TRBV2 TGTGCCAGCAGTGAATTAGGGACGGCTAGCGGGACCCACGAGCAGTACTTC CASSELGTASGTHEQYF
TRBJ2-7 - - TRBV18 TGTGCCAGCTCACCACCAGGGGGGGGCTCCTACGAGCAGTACTTC CASSPPGGGSYEQYF
TRBJ1-6 - - TRBV9 TGTGCCAGCAGCGTGTCCACAGGGTCGTATTCACCCCTCCACTTT CASSVSTGSYSPLHF
TRBJ1-3 - once TRBV18 TGTGCCAGCTCAAAAGCGGGGGCACAGGGCGGAAACACCATATATTTT CASSKAGAQGGNTIYF
TRBJ2-1 - - TRBV5-6 TGTGCCAGCAGCTCAATTACGGTCGATGAGCAGTTCTTC CASSSITVDEQFF
TRBJ1-5 - once TRBV12-2 TGTGCAAGTCGCGGAGGCCCCCCTTCAGGGGGTATCAATCAGCCCCAGCATTTT CASRGGPPSGGINQPQHF
TRBJ1-1 - - TRBV5-6 TGTGCCAGCAGCTTGGGACGCCGGGGGACTGAAGCTTTCTTT CASSLGRRGTEAFF
TRBJ1-1 TRBD1 - TRBV5-1 TGCGCCAGCTCATCACAGGGGAAAATGAACACTGAAGCTTTCTTT CASSSQGKMNTEAFF
TRBJ1-5 - - TRBV7-8 TGTGCCAGCAGCTTAGTCCAGGGGAGCAATCAGCCCCAGCATTTT CASSLVQGSNQPQHF
TRBJ2-7 TRBD1 - TRBV11-2 TGTGCCAGCAGCTTAGGGGACAGGGCAGGTCACGAGCAGTACTTC CASSLGDRAGHEQYF
TRBJ2-5 TRBD1 - TRBV13 TGTGCCAGCAGCGACAGGGTATGGGAGACCCAGTACTTC CASSDRVWETQYF
TRBJ2-7 - - TRBV19 TGTGCCAGTAGTATGGCAGGGAAACCCACCTACGAGCAGTACTTC CASSMAGKPTYEQYF